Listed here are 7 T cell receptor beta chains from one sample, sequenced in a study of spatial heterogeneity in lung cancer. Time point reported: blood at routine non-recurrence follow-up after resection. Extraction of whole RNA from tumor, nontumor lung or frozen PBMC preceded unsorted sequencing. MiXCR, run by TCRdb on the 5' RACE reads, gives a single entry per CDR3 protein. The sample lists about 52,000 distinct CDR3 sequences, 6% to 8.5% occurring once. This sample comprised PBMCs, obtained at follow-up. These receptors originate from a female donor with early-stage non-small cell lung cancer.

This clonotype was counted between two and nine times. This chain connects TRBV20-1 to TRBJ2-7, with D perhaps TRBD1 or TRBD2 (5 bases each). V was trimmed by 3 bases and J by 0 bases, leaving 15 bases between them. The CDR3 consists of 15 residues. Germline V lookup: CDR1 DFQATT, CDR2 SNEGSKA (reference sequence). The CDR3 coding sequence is TGCAGTGCTAGTGACGGGGCTAGGAGCTCCTACGAGCAGTACTTC. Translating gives CSASDGARSSYEQYF.

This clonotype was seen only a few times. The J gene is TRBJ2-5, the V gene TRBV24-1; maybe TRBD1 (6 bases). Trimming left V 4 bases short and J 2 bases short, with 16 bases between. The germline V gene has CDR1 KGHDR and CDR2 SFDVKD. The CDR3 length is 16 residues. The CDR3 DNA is TGTGCCACCAGTGACCCAGGGGTCTCCTCTCAAGAGACCCAGTACTTC. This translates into CATSDPGVSSQETQYF.

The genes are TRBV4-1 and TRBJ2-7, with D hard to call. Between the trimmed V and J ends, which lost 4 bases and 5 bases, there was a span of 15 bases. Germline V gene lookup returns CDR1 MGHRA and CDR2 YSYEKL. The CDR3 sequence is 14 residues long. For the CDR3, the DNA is TGCGCCAGCAGCCTAGAAGCGTATTTCGACGAGCAGTACTTC. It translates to CASSLEAYFDEQYF.

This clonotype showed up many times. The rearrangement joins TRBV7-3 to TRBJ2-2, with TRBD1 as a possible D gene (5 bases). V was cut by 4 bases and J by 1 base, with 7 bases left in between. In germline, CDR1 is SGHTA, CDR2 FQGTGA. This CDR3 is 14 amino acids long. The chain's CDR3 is CASSSRVNTGELFF. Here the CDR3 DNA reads TGTGCCAGCAGCTCCAGGGTGAACACCGGGGAGCTGTTTTTT.

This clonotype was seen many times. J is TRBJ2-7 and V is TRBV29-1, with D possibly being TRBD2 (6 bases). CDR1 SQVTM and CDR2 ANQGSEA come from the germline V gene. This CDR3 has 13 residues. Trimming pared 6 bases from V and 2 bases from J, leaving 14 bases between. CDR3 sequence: CSVARGRAYEQYF. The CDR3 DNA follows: TGCAGCGTCGCGCGGGGCAGAGCCTACGAGCAGTACTTC.

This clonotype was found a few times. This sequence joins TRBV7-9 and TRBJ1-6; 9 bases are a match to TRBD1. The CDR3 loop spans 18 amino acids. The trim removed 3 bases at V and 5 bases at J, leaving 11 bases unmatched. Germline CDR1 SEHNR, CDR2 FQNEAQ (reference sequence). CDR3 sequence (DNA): TGTGCCAGCAGCTTGGCCCCGGGACAGGGTTCGAATAATTCACCCCTCCACTTT. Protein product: CASSLAPGQGSNNSPLHF.

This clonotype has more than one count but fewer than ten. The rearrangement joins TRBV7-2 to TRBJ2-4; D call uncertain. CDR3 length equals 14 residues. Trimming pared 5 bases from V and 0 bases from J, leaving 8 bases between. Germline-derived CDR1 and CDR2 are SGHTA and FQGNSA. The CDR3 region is CASSPTAAKNIQYF. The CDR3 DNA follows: TGTGCCAGCAGCCCTACGGCAGCCAAAAACATTCAGTACTTC.